The T cell receptor beta chain under discussion was sequenced for a study of radiation and T cells in renal cell carcinoma. This clone was seen only a few times. The table came from immunoSEQ multiplex PCR; TCRdb's copy has only in-frame clones and leaves some out. Of 70,000 to 95,000 clones listed, over 75% are singletons. The time point was: baseline pretreatment blood. As for treatment: 15 Gy SBRT to primary tumor, nephrectomy 4 weeks later. Trimming at V came to 7 bases and at J to 6 bases, leaving 9 bases not matched to a gene. The CDR3 totals 14 residues. Germline CDR1 and CDR2: ENHRY and SYGVKD.

The clonotype originates from a man aged 60 to 69 with renal cell carcinoma. The material was blood, obtained from a patient whose treatment included radiotherapy and nephrectomy. The chain joins TRBV10-3 to TRBJ1-2, with 9 bases identical to TRBD1. The chain's CDR3 is CAITAYTGGHGYTF. As DNA, the CDR3 is TGTGCCATCACCGCGTACACAGGGGGCCATGGCTACACCTTC.